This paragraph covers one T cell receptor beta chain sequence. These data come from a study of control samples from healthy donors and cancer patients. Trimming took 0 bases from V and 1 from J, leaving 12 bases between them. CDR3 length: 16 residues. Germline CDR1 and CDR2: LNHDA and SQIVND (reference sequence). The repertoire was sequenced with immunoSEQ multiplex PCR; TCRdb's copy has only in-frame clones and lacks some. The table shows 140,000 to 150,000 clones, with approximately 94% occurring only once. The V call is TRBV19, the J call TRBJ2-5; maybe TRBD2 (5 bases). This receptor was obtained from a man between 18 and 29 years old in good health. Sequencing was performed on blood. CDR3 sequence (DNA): TGTGCCAGTAGTATAGATTCAGCCGGGGTCCAAGAGACCCAGTACTTC. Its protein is CASSIDSAGVQETQYF.